These 5 T cell receptor beta chains were all obtained from the same sample, sequenced in a study of blood T cell repertoires in COVID-19. The assay was immunoSEQ multiplex PCR, and TCRdb's table has in-frame clones only and misses some. This sample has some 240,000 clones, with 89% found just once. Material for sequencing was peripheral blood. Receptor source: a woman in her 40s who had recovered from COVID-19.

The chain uses TRBV11-3 and TRBJ1-2; 7 nucleotides match TRBD1. V gave up 5 bases and J gave up 8 bases; unmatched junction bases: 8. The germline gives CDR1 SGHNT, CDR2 YENEEA. This CDR3 contains 13 residues. CDR3 bases: TGTGCCAGCAGCCTGACAGGGCTCGAGGGCTACACCTTC. Amino acid sequence: CASSLTGLEGYTF.

The rearrangement links TRBV12-3 or TRBV12-4 to TRBJ1-2; 7 positions match TRBD1. V lost 11 bases and J lost 6; bases outside the gene matches: 6. This CDR3 comprises 11 residues. The CDR3 bases are TGTGCCTCCCAAGGACAGGATGGCTACACCTTC. Its translation is CASQGQDGYTF.

The DNA of the CDR3 is TGTGCCAGCAGAACAACACCGGGGGATTCACCCCTCCACTTT. The encoded protein is CASRTTPGDSPLHF. The gene calls are TRBV2 and TRBJ1-6, with a tentative D call TRBD1 (5 bases). This CDR3 has 14 amino acids. The ends were cut back, 6 bases at V and 8 bases at J, with 14 bases in the middle. Germline assignment: CDR1 SNHLY and CDR2 FYNNEI.

The CDR3 DNA reads TGTGCCAGCAGCCAAAACCGGGACAGTTCACCCCTCCACTTT. Its protein product is CASSQNRDSSPLHF. The chain joins TRBV3-1 (or the pseudogene TRBV3-2) to TRBJ1-6, with 7 bases aligning to TRBD1. The CDR3 length is 14 residues. V lost 2 bases to trimming and J lost 9 bases; unmatched junction nucleotides: 4. Germline lookup yields CDR1 LGHDT and CDR2 YNNKEL (reference sequence).

The rearrangement joins TRBV6-5 to TRBJ1-1; D possibly corresponds to TRBD1 (6 bases). CDR3 size: 13 residues. V was shortened by 5 bases and J by 3 bases, with 10 bases between the two germline ends. Per the germline V gene, CDR1 is MNHEY and CDR2 is SVGAGI. The CDR3 loop reads CASSRDTYTEAFF. CDR3 in DNA: TGTGCCAGCAGTCGGGACACTTACACTGAAGCTTTCTTT.